A single sample gave rise to the 18 T cell receptor beta chains below, sequenced in a study of T cell changes during pregnancy in multiple sclerosis. TCRdb keeps only in-frame clones here, not all; method: immunoSEQ multiplex PCR. This sample carries around 72,000 clones, 91% of them seen once, and the ten largest clones take less than 0.85%. The sample was peripheral blood, taken in the third trimester of pregnancy. The source is a female donor in good health, enrolled as a control in a pregnancy study.

This clone was detected once. The gene calls are TRBV19 and TRBJ1-2; 12 bases map to TRBD1. V was pared by 8 bases and J by 3 bases, with 4 bases of the junction left unmatched. CDR3 length: 14 residues. Germline V lookup: CDR1 LNHDA, CDR2 SQIVND (reference sequence). The CDR3 loop is CASPGTGGDYGYTF. The CDR3 nucleotides are TGTGCCAGTCCGGGGACAGGGGGCGACTATGGCTACACCTTC.

The genes are TRBV9 and TRBJ1-2; D may be TRBD1 (5 bases). With 3 bases removed from V and 6 bases from J, the gap between germline ends came to 24 bases. This CDR3 spans 17 amino acids. Germline V gene sequence: CDR1 SGDLS, CDR2 YYNGEE. The CDR3 nucleotides read TGTGCCAGCAGCGACCCCACGATTCAGGGCACATTGAATGGCTACACCTTC. Amino acid sequence: CASSDPTIQGTLNGYTF.

This clone showed up just once. The V and J genes are TRBV5-8 and TRBJ1-4; no firm D call. Trimming pared 2 bases from V and 4 bases from J, leaving 9 bases between. The CDR3 extends over 14 amino acids. Germline V gene data show CDR1 as SGHTS and CDR2 as YDEGEE. The CDR3 nucleotides read TGTGCCAGCAGCTTCGCACAGTTTAATGAAAAACTGTTTTTT. This encodes CASSFAQFNEKLFF. The whole variable domain, remainder taken from reference TRBV5-8 and TRBJ1-4, is EAGVTQSPTHLIKTRGQQATLRCSPISGHTSVYWYQQALGLGLQFLLWYDEGEERNRGNFPPRFSGRQFPNYSSELNVNALELEDSALYLCASSFAQFNEKLFFGSGTQLSVL.

The rearrangement uses TRBV11-3 and TRBJ2-3, with a tentative D call TRBD2 (6 bases). Germline V gene lookup returns CDR1 SGHNT and CDR2 YENEEA. The CDR3 length is 15 residues. V was pared by 4 bases and J by 6 bases, with 17 bases between. The CDR3 DNA sequence: TGTGCCAGCAGCTCCGAGGCGGGGAGTAGCGATACGCAGTATTTT. Translated: CASSSEAGSSDTQYF.

The rearrangement joins TRBV4-3 to TRBJ1-1; 7 bases fit TRBD1. Per germline, CDR1 LGHNA and CDR2 YSLEER. The CDR3 runs to 15 residues. Trimming took 4 bases from V and 3 from J; bases not matched to a gene: 8. The CDR3, as DNA: TGCGCCAGCAGCCCTACGATTACAGGGGACACTGAAGCTTTCTTT. Translating gives CASSPTITGDTEAFF.

This clone was detected once. The chain joins TRBV7-2 to TRBJ1-2; the match to TRBD1 covers 7 bases. This CDR3 spans 16 amino acids. Germline lookup yields CDR1 SGHTA and CDR2 FQGNSA. J gave up 5 bases and V 1 base, and 10 bases lay outside the gene matches. CDR3 sequence (DNA): TGTGCCAGCAGCTTAGTCACACAGGGGCTCGGGTATGGCTACACCTTC. This translates into CASSLVTQGLGYGYTF.

The CDR3 DNA reads TGTGCCAGCATCCCTCGAGGGGGTCGGAGTGAGCAGTTCTTC. Encoded protein: CASIPRGGRSEQFF. This sequence joins TRBV6-6 and TRBJ2-1; tentatively, D is TRBD1 (6 bases). V gave up 7 bases and J gave up 9 bases, with 19 bases separating them. CDR1 is MNHNY and CDR2 is SVGAGI in the germline V gene (reference sequence). CDR3 size: 14 residues.

The CDR3 DNA reads TGTGCCTGGAACCTACCGGGGGAGCGGGACAATGAGCAGTTCTTC. It encodes CAWNLPGERDNEQFF. The V gene is TRBV30, the J gene TRBJ2-1; tentatively, D is TRBD2 (6 bases). Germline values: CDR1 GTSNPN, CDR2 SVGIG (reference sequence). Trimming pared 4 bases from V and 5 bases from J, leaving 18 bases between. The CDR3 contains 15 residues.

V usage is TRBV12-2 and J usage is TRBJ2-6; no DNA check was done on the table's D call, TRBD2. TRBV12-2 is flagged as a pseudogene. The CDR3 is 17 amino acids. CDR3 DNA sequence: TGTGCAAGTCGCTGGAGGGCAGCCAGCTCTGGGGCCAACGTCCTGACTTTC. This codes for CASRWRAASSGANVLTF.

The chain recombines TRBV7-2 with TRBJ2-7, with D maybe TRBD1 (6 bases). Trimming took off 5 bases at V and 5 bases at J, with 16 bases between the two ends. The CDR3 totals 14 residues. Germline V CDR1 and CDR2: SGHTA, FQGNSA. The CDR3 here is CASSKDSSRDEQYF. The CDR3 nucleotides are TGTGCCAGCAGCAAGGACAGTAGTAGGGACGAGCAGTACTTC.

The chain is built from TRBV6-5 and TRBJ2-1, with D uncertain. This CDR3 contains 14 residues. V was trimmed by 0 bases and J by 5 bases, leaving 8 bases between them. Germline CDR1 and CDR2: MNHEY and SVGAGI. CDR3 sequence (DNA): TGTGCCAGCAGTTACTCGATCGAGAACAATGAGCAGTTCTTC. Protein: CASSYSIENNEQFF.

This clone was observed once. This chain joins TRBV6-1 and TRBJ1-5, with 7 bases identical to TRBD1. After removal of 7 bases from V and 4 bases from J, the junction contained 7 bases not matched to a gene. Germline loops: CDR1 MNHNS, CDR2 SASEGT. The length of the CDR3 is 14 residues. DNA for the CDR3: TGTGCCAGCAAATCAGGGACAGTAAATCAGCCCCAGCATTTT. This sequence encodes CASKSGTVNQPQHF.

This clone was observed once. The J gene is TRBJ2-7, the V gene TRBV27, with D possibly TRBD2 on 6 matching bases. Trimming removed 0 bases from V and 1 base from J, with 10 bases in between. CDR1 is MNHEY, CDR2 SMNVEV, per germline (reference sequence). This CDR3 spans 15 amino acids. As DNA, the CDR3 is TGTGCCAGCAGTTTATCCCGGAGGGGATCCTACGAGCAGTACTTC. It specifies CASSLSRRGSYEQYF.

The chain joins TRBV5-1 to TRBJ1-2; 7 nucleotides align to TRBD1. The CDR3 sequence is 13 residues long. Germline CDR1 and CDR2: SGHRS and YFSETQ. V lost 4 bases and J lost 2; bases outside the gene matches: 2. This CDR3 is CASSVTGNYGYTF. CDR3 nucleotides: TGCGCCAGCAGCGTGACAGGGAACTATGGCTACACCTTC.

The rearrangement joins TRBV7-9 to TRBJ1-1, with D unresolved. V was clipped by 5 bases and J by 1 base, with 5 bases between them. The CDR3 sequence is 12 residues long. Germline CDR1 and CDR2: SEHNR and FQNEAQ (reference sequence). This chain's CDR3 is CASSPRNTEAFF. The CDR3 nucleotides are TGTGCCAGCAGCCCTAGGAACACTGAAGCTTTCTTT.

As regards this clone: Germline and junction disagree at one end, which may indicate a read error. The chain is built from TRBV28 and TRBJ1-6; D is perhaps TRBD1 (5 bases). Looked up from germline, CDR1 is MDHEN and CDR2 is SYDVKM. CDR3 length equals 14 residues. The CDR3 sequence is CASSLAGYNSPLHF. The CDR3, as DNA: TGTGCCAGCAGTTTGGCAGGGTATAACTCACCCCTCCACTTT.

The chain links TRBV19 to TRBJ2-7; TRBD1 aligns across 8 bases. Per the germline V gene, CDR1 is LNHDA and CDR2 is SQIVND (reference sequence). Trimming cost V 5 bases and J 0 bases; bases outside gene matches: 6. The CDR3 spans 15 residues. The CDR3 protein is CASSARQGSSYEQYF. The CDR3 nucleotides are TGTGCCAGTAGTGCGAGACAGGGGAGCTCCTACGAGCAGTACTTC. Looking up the rest from reference TRBV19 and TRBJ2-7 gives the full variable domain: DGGITQSPKYLFRKEGQNVTLSCEQNLNHDAMYWYRQDPGQGLRLIYYSQIVNDFQKGDIAEGYSVSREKKESFPLTVTSAQKNPTAFYLCASSARQGSSYEQYFGPGTRLTVT.

The rearrangement links TRBV29-1 to TRBJ1-1; 9 bases match TRBD1. V gave up 7 bases and J gave up 0 bases; unmatched junction bases: 3. Germline V gene sequence: CDR1 SQVTM, CDR2 ANQGSEA. The CDR3 spans 13 residues. The CDR3 DNA reads TGCAGCGCCGGGACAGGGATGAACACTGAAGCTTTCTTT. Its translation is CSAGTGMNTEAFF. Together with reference TRBV29-1 and TRBJ1-1, the CDR3 gives the full variable domain: SAVISQKPSRDICQRGTSLTIQCQVDSQVTMMFWYRQQPGQSLTLIATANQGSEATYESGFVIDKFPISRPNLTFSTLTVSNMSPEDSSIYLCSAGTGMNTEAFFGQGTRLTVV.